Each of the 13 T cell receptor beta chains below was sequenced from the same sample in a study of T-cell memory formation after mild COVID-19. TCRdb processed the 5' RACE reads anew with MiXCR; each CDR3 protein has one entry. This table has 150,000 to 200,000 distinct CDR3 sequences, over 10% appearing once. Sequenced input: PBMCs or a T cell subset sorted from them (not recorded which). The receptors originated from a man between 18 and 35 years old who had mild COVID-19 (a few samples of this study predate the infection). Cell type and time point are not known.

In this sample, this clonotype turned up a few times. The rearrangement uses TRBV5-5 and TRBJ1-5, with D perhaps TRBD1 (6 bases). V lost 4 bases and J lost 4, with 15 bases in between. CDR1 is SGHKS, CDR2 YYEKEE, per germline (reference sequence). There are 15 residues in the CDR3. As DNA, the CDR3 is TGTGCCAGCAGCCACGACACGGGGGCAAATCAGCCCCAGCATTTT. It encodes CASSHDTGANQPQHF.

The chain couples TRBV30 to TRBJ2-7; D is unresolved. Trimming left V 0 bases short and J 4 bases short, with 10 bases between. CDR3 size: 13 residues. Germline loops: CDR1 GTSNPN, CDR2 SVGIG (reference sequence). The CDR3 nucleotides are TGTGCCTGGAGTGTCGATTCTGGTTACGAGCAGTACTTC. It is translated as CAWSVDSGYEQYF.

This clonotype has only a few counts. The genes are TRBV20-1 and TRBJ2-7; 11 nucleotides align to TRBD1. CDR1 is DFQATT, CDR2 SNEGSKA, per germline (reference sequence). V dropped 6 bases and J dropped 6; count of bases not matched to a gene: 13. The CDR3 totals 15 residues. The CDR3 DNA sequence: TGCAGTGCCATTAGTGCGGGACAGGGGGGGATCGAGCAGTACTTC. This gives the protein CSAISAGQGGIEQYF.

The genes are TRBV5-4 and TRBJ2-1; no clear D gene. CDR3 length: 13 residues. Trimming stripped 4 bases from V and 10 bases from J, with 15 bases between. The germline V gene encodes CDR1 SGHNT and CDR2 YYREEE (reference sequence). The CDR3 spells CASSPAVVGEQFF. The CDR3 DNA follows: TGTGCCAGCAGCCCCGCCGTAGTAGGGGAGCAGTTCTTC.

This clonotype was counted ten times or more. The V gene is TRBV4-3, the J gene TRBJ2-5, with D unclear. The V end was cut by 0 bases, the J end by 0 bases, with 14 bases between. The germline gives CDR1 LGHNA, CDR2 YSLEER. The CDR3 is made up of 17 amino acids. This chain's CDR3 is CASSQDKAPSYQETQYF. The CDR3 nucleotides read TGCGCCAGCAGCCAAGATAAGGCTCCCTCGTACCAAGAGACCCAGTACTTC.

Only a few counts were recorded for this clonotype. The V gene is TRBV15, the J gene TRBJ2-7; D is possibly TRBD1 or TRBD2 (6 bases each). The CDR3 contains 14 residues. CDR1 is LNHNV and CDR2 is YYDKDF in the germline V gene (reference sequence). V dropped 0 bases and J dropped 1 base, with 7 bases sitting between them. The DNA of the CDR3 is TGTGCCACCAGCAGAGAAGGGGGGTCCTACGAGCAGTACTTC. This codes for CATSREGGSYEQYF.

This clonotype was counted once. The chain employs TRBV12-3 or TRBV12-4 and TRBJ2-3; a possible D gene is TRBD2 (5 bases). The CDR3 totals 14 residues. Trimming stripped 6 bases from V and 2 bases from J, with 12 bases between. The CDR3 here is CASRIGLTTDTQYF. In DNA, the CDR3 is TGTGCCAGCAGAATTGGACTTACCACAGATACGCAGTATTTT.

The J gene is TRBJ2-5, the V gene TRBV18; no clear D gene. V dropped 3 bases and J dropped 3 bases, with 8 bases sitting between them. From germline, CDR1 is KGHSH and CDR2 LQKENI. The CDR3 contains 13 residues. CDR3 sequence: CASSPRVEETQYF. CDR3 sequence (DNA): TGTGCCAGCTCACCCCGGGTCGAAGAGACCCAGTACTTC.

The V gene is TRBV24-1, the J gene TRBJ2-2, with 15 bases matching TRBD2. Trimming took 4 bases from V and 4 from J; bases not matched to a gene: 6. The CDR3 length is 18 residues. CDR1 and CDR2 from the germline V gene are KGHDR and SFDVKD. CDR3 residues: CATSDPGLAGGSTGELFF. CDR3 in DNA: TGTGCCACCAGTGACCCCGGACTAGCGGGGGGGAGCACCGGGGAGCTGTTTTTT.

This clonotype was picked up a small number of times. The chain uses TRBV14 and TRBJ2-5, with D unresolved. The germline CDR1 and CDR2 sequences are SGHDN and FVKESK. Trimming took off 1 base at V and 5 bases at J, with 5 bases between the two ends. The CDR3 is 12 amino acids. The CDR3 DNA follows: TGTGCCAGCAGCCAAGTCGCGGAGACCCAGTACTTC. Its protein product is CASSQVAETQYF. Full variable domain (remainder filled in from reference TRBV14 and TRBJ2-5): EAGVTQFPSHSVIEKGQTVTLRCDPISGHDNLYWYRRVMGKEIKFLLHFVKESKQDESGMPNNRFLAERTGGTYSTLKVQPAELEDSGVYFCASSQVAETQYFGPGTRLLVL.

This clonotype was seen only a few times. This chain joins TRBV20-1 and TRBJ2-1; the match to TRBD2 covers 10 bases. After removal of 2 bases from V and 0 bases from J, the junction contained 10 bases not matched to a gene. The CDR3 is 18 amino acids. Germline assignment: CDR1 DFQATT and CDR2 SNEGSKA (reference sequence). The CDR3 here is CSARLAGDHRSSYNEQFF. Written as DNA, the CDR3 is TGCAGTGCTAGACTAGCGGGGGACCACCGGAGCTCCTACAATGAGCAGTTCTTC.

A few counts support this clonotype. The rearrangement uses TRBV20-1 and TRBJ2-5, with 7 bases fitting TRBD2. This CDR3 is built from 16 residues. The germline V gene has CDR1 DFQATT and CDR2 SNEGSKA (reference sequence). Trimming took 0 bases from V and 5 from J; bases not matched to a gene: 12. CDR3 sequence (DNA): TGCAGTGCTAGAGATCGGTCCCCGGCGGGGGACGAGACCCAGTACTTC. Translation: CSARDRSPAGDETQYF.

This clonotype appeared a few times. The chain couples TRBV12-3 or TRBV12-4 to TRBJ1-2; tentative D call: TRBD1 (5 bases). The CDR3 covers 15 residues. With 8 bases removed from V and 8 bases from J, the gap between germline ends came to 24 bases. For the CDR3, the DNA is TGTGCCAGCGGCCTGGGGGTGGGGTGGGGAGGAGGCTACACCTTC. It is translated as CASGLGVGWGGGYTF.